The 20 T cell receptor beta chains below come from one sample, sequenced in a study of chemoradiotherapy in HPV16-positive cancers. The protocol was immunoSEQ multiplex PCR, while the TCRdb copy is restricted to in-frame clones and leaves out a portion. Here the sample spans tens of thousands of clones, just under 75% being singletons. Sampling took place from a patient who underwent chemoradiotherapy. The source of these receptors is a human donor with HPV-associated anogenital cancer.

The genes are TRBV7-8 and TRBJ1-1; D is perhaps TRBD1 (5 bases). Germline loops: CDR1 SGHVS, CDR2 FQNEAQ. The CDR3 is 16 amino acids. V dropped 2 bases and J dropped 0 bases, with 13 bases sitting between them. The CDR3 region is CASSLFSGGMNTEAFF. For the CDR3, the DNA is TGTGCCAGCAGCTTATTTTCGGGGGGTATGAACACTGAAGCTTTCTTT.

DNA for the CDR3: TGTGCCAGCAGCTCCTCCGGGACAGCGAACACCGGGGAGCTGTTTTTT. Its translation: CASSSSGTANTGELFF. The chain recombines TRBV5-4 with TRBJ2-2; TRBD1 matches at 7 bases. The germline V gene has CDR1 SGHNT and CDR2 YYREEE (reference sequence). After removal of 3 bases from V and 0 bases from J, the junction contained 5 bases not matched to a gene. CDR3 length equals 16 residues.

The gene calls are TRBV28 and TRBJ1-5; D is undetermined. Germline CDR1 reads MDHEN; CDR2 reads SYDVKM. V lost 6 bases and J 9 bases, leaving 15 bases between the germline ends. This CDR3 is built from 13 residues. As DNA, the CDR3 is TGTGCCAGCAGCCCCAGTTGGATGCGGCCCCAGCATTTT. Its protein product is CASSPSWMRPQHF.

The V call is TRBV15, the J call TRBJ1-5, with 7 bases that match TRBD1. The CDR3 is 16 amino acids. With V trimmed by 3 bases and J by 8 bases, 13 bases remained unmatched. CDR1 is LNHNV and CDR2 is YYDKDF in the germline V gene (reference sequence). CDR3 loop: CATSRKVGQAAKPQHF. In nucleotides, the CDR3 is TGTGCCACCAGCAGGAAAGTCGGACAGGCGGCGAAGCCCCAGCATTTT.

The rearrangement links TRBV28 to TRBJ2-5; D possibly corresponds to TRBD1 (5 bases). Germline CDR1 MDHEN, CDR2 SYDVKM. The CDR3 covers 15 residues. The V end lost 0 bases, the J end lost 2 bases, and 10 bases lay between the germline ends. The CDR3 region is CASSLWQGGQETQYF. Here the CDR3 DNA reads TGTGCCAGCAGTTTATGGCAGGGCGGACAAGAGACCCAGTACTTC.

The V gene is TRBV4-1, the J gene TRBJ2-2; possibly TRBD1 for D (5 bases). Between the trimmed V and J ends, which lost 1 base and 4 bases, there was a span of 7 bases. This CDR3 has 14 amino acids. Germline CDR1 is MGHRA and CDR2 is YSYEKL. The CDR3 loop is CASSQVRGTGELFF. CDR3 sequence (DNA): TGCGCCAGCAGCCAAGTTAGGGGCACCGGGGAGCTGTTTTTT.

V usage is TRBV30 and J usage is TRBJ2-1; a possible D gene is TRBD2 (6 bases). Trimming removed 0 bases from V and 10 bases from J, with 13 bases in between. The length of the CDR3 is 13 residues. Germline V gene data show CDR1 as GTSNPN and CDR2 as SVGIG (reference sequence). The CDR3 is CAWSVAGMGEQFF. The CDR3 DNA reads as TGTGCCTGGAGTGTGGCGGGGATGGGAGAGCAGTTCTTC.

The V gene is TRBV5-4, the J gene TRBJ1-2, with TRBD1 identical over 7 bases. This CDR3 spans 14 amino acids. V lost 2 bases to trimming and J lost 2 bases; unmatched junction nucleotides: 3. Per germline, CDR1 SGHNT and CDR2 YYREEE (reference sequence). The CDR3 reads CASSLGGRNYGYTF. For the CDR3, the DNA is TGTGCCAGCAGCTTAGGGGGCCGAAACTATGGCTACACCTTC.

The genes are TRBV5-1 and TRBJ2-2, with 9 bases lining up with TRBD1. This CDR3 comprises 15 residues. V lost 0 bases to trimming and J lost 4 bases; unmatched junction nucleotides: 1. The germline gives CDR1 SGHRS, CDR2 YFSETQ. The CDR3 is CASSLVTGGTGELFF. The CDR3 DNA is TGCGCCAGCAGCTTGGTGACAGGGGGCACCGGGGAGCTGTTTTTT.

This clone was found a few times. V and J are TRBV2 and TRBJ1-1; a possible D gene is TRBD1 (6 bases). Germline V CDR1 and CDR2: SNHLY, FYNNEI. The CDR3 is 13 amino acids. Trimming pared 4 bases from V and 6 bases from J, leaving 12 bases between. Written as DNA, the CDR3 is TGTGCCAGCAGTGGGGGGACATTTCCTGAAGCTTTCTTT. Its translation: CASSGGTFPEAFF.

The rearrangement links TRBV15 to TRBJ1-5; possible D gene TRBD1, 6 bases. CDR3 size: 16 residues. V shed 3 bases and J shed 5 bases, with 17 bases lying between them. From germline, CDR1 is LNHNV and CDR2 YYDKDF (reference sequence). Here the CDR3 DNA reads TGTGCCACCAGCAGCCTAAGGGGGGCAGGGGATCAGCCCCAGCATTTT. Amino acids: CATSSLRGAGDQPQHF.

This sequence joins TRBV5-1 and TRBJ2-1; D may match TRBD1 or TRBD2 (6 bases each). This CDR3 has 14 amino acids. V lost 4 bases and J lost 6, with 14 bases in between. The germline V gene has CDR1 SGHRS and CDR2 YFSETQ. The CDR3 loop is CASSLGGSSNEQFF. For the CDR3, the DNA is TGCGCCAGCAGCCTCGGGGGCAGTAGCAATGAGCAGTTCTTC. The full variable domain, its missing parts supplied by reference TRBV5-1 and TRBJ2-1, is KAGVTQTPRYLIKTRGQQVTLSCSPISGHRSVSWYQQTPGQGLQFLFEYFSETQRNKGNFPGRFSGRQFSNSRSEMNVSTLELGDSALYLCASSLGGSSNEQFFGPGTRLTVL.

This rearrangement joins TRBV28 to TRBJ2-3; 7 bases agree with TRBD1. The CDR3 runs 14 residues. V lost 6 bases to trimming and J lost 6 bases; unmatched junction nucleotides: 9. Germline CDR1 reads MDHEN; CDR2 reads SYDVKM. Here the CDR3 DNA reads TGTGCCAGCAGGCGGACAGGTTCGTCGGATACGCAGTATTTT. Translation gives CASRRTGSSDTQYF.

Remarks on this clone: The same CDR3 is also encoded by other DNA sequences in this sample. The gene calls are TRBV4-1 and TRBJ1-3; D is perhaps TRBD1 (5 bases). Germline CDR1 MGHRA, CDR2 YSYEKL. The CDR3 is made up of 16 amino acids. Deletions cut 0 bases from V and 0 bases from J, with 9 bases between. The CDR3 protein is CASSQDAGGSGNTIYF. The CDR3 DNA reads TGCGCCAGCAGCCAAGATGCGGGGGGCTCTGGAAACACCATATATTTT.

In the case of this clone: This CDR3 is also generated by other DNA sequences in the sample. The chain recombines TRBV9 with TRBJ2-5, with 8 bases fitting TRBD2. The CDR3 extends over 15 amino acids. CDR1 and CDR2 (germline): SGDLS, YYNGEE. V lost 3 bases to trimming and J lost 1 base; unmatched junction nucleotides: 5. The CDR3 sequence is CASSERGGSQETQYF. The DNA of the CDR3 is TGTGCCAGCAGCGAACGGGGGGGTTCCCAAGAGACCCAGTACTTC.

This clone has only one observation. The gene calls are TRBV28 and TRBJ2-7; 10 bases map to TRBD1. CDR3 size: 16 residues. CDR1 is MDHEN and CDR2 is SYDVKM in the germline V gene. J was trimmed by 1 base and V by 5 bases; bases with no gene match: 8. The CDR3: CASSNTGTGDSYEQYF. The CDR3 bases are TGTGCCAGCAGTAACACCGGGACAGGGGATTCCTACGAGCAGTACTTC.

This clone was seen only once. The chain employs TRBV19 and TRBJ2-1, with unresolved D. V lost 6 bases to trimming and J lost 10 bases, with 16 bases between them. Per germline, CDR1 LNHDA and CDR2 SQIVND (reference sequence). The CDR3 covers 13 residues. The CDR3 loop reads CASSSFETKEQFF. Here the CDR3 DNA reads TGTGCCAGTAGCAGCTTTGAAACCAAGGAGCAGTTCTTC. Combining the CDR3 with reference TRBV19 and TRBJ2-1 gives the whole variable domain DGGITQSPKYLFRKEGQNVTLSCEQNLNHDAMYWYRQDPGQGLRLIYYSQIVNDFQKGDIAEGYSVSREKKESFPLTVTSAQKNPTAFYLCASSSFETKEQFFGPGTRLTVL.

Only a few counts were recorded for this clone. This chain connects TRBV2 to TRBJ1-5, with D perhaps matching TRBD1 (5 bases). CDR1 is SNHLY and CDR2 is FYNNEI in the germline V gene. V lost 5 bases, J lost 6 bases, and 14 bases lay in between. CDR3 length: 14 amino acids. As DNA, the CDR3 is TGTGCCAGCAGTTACTCTAGGGGTGGTCAGCCCCAGCATTTT. Translating it yields CASSYSRGGQPQHF. Full variable domain (remainder filled in from reference TRBV2 and TRBJ1-5): EPEVTQTPSHQVTQMGQEVILRCVPISNHLYFYWYRQILGQKVEFLVSFYNNEISEKSEIFDDQFSVERPDGSNFTLKIRSTKLEDSAMYFCASSYSRGGQPQHFGDGTRLSIL.

This sequence joins TRBV5-6 and TRBJ1-1, with 8 bases that match TRBD1. Losses at the gene ends were 4 bases for V and 10 bases for J; bases not matched to a gene: 12. Germline V gene lookup returns CDR1 SGHDT and CDR2 YYEEEE. CDR3 length: 14 amino acids. Here the CDR3 reads CASSVYPGQGRAFF. The CDR3 bases are TGTGCCAGCAGCGTATACCCCGGACAGGGAAGAGCTTTCTTT. The variable domain in full, completed from reference TRBV5-6 and TRBJ1-1, reads DAGVTQSPTHLIKTRGQQVTLRCSPKSGHDTVSWYQQALGQGPQFIFQYYEEEERQRGNFPDRFSGHQFPNYSSELNVNALLLGDSALYLCASSVYPGQGRAFFGQGTRLTVV.

V is TRBV9 and J is TRBJ1-2; 7 nucleotides match TRBD1. This CDR3 spans 15 amino acids. Germline values: CDR1 SGDLS, CDR2 YYNGEE. The V and J ends lost 3 bases and 4 bases, in that order; junction bases with no gene match: 9. CDR3 in amino acids: CASSARGTASYGYTF. For the CDR3, the DNA is TGTGCCAGCAGCGCGAGGGGGACAGCCAGCTATGGCTACACCTTC. The full variable domain, completed using reference TRBV9 and TRBJ1-2, is DSGVTQTPKHLITATGQRVTLRCSPRSGDLSVYWYQQSLDQGLQFLIQYYNGEERAKGNILERFSAQQFPDLHSELNLSSLELGDSALYFCASSARGTASYGYTFGSGTRLTVV.